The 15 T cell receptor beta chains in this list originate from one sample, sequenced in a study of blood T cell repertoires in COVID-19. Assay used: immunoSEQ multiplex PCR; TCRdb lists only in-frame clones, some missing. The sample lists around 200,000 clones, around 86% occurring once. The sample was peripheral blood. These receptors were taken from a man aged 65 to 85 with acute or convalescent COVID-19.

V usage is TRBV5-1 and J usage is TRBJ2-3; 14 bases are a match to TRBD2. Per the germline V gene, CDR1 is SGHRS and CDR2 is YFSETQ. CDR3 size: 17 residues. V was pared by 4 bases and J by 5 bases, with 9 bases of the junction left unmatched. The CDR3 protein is CASSPLTSGGAIDTQYF. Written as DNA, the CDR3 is TGCGCCAGCAGCCCTTTGACTAGCGGGGGGGCCATAGATACGCAGTATTTT. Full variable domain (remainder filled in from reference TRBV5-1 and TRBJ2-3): KAGVTQTPRYLIKTRGQQVTLSCSPISGHRSVSWYQQTPGQGLQFLFEYFSETQRNKGNFPGRFSGRQFSNSRSEMNVSTLELGDSALYLCASSPLTSGGAIDTQYFGPGTRLTVL.

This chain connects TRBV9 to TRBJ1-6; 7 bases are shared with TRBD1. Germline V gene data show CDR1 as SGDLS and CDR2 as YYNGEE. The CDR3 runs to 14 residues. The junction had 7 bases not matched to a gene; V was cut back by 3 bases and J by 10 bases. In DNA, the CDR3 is TGTGCCAGCAGCGCAGGGGGGAAAGGGTCACCCCTCCACTTT. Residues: CASSAGGKGSPLHF.

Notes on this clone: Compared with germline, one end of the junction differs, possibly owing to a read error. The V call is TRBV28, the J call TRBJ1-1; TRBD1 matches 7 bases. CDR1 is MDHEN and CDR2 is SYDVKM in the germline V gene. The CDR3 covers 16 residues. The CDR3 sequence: CASTLTGQPGRTEAFF. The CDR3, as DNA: TGTGCCAGCACTTTAACGGGACAGCCGGGTAGGACTGAAGCTTTCTTT.

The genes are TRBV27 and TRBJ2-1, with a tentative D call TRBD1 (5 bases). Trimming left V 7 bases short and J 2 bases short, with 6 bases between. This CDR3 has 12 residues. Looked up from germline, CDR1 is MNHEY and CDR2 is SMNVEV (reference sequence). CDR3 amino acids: CASTGTYNEQFF. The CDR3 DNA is TGTGCCAGCACAGGGACCTACAATGAGCAGTTCTTC.

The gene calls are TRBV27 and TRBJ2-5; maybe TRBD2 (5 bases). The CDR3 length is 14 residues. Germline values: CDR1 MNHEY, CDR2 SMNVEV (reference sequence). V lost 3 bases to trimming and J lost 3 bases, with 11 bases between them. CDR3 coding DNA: TGTGCCAGCAGTTTCCTCGACGGGAAAGAGACCCAGTACTTC. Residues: CASSFLDGKETQYF.

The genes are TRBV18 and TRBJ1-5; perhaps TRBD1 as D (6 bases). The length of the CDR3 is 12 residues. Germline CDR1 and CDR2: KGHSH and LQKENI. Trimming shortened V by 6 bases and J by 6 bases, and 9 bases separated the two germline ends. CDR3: CASSSGVQPQHF. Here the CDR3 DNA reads TGTGCCAGCTCGTCAGGGGTTCAGCCCCAGCATTTT.

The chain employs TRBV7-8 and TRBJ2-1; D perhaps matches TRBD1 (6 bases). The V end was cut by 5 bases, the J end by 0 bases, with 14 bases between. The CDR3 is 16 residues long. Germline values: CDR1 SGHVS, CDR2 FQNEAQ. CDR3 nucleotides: TGTGCCAGCAGCCGCCTAGGGGGAAGCTCCTACAATGAGCAGTTCTTC. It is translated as CASSRLGGSSYNEQFF.

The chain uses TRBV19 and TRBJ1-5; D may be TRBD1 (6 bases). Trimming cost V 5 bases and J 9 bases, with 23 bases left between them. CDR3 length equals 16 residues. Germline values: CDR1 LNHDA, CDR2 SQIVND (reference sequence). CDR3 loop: CASSPQGGGTLLPQHF. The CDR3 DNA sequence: TGTGCCAGTAGTCCCCAGGGAGGGGGGACGTTGTTGCCCCAGCATTTT.

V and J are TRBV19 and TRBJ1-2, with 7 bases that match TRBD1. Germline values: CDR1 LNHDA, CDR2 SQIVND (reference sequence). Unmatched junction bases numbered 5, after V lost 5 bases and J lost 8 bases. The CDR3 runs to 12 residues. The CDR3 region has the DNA TGTGCCAGTAGTCCTCAGGGGGGAGGCTACACCTTC. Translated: CASSPQGGGYTF.

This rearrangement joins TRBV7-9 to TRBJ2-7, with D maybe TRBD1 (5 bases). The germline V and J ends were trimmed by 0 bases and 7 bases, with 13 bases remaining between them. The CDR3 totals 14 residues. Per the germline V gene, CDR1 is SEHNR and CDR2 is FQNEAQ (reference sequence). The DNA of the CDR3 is TGTGCCAGCAGCTTAGCGGGGCAAGCTGGGGAGCAGTACTTC. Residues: CASSLAGQAGEQYF.

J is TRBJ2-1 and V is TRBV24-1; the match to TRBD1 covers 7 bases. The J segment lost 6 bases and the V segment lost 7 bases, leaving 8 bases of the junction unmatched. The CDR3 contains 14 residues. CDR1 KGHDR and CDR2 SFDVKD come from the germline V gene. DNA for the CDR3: TGTGCCACCAGCACAGGGGCCAGGGGCAATGAGCAGTTCTTC. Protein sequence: CATSTGARGNEQFF.

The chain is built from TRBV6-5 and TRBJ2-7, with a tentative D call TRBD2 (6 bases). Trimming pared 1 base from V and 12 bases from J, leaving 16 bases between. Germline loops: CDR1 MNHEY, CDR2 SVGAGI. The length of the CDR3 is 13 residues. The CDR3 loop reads CASSYFAGLGPYF. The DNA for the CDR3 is TGTGCCAGCAGTTACTTTGCGGGGCTCGGACCGTACTTC.

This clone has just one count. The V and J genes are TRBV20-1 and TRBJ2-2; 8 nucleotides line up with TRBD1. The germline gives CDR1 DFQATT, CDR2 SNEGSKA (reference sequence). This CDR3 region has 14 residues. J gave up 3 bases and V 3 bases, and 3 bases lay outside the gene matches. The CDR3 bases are TGCAGTGCTAGTTACAGGGGGGACACCGGGGAGCTGTTTTTT. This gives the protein CSASYRGDTGELFF.

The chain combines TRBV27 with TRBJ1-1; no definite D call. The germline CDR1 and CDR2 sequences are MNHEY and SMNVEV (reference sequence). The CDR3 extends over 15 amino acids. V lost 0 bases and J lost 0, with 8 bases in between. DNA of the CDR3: TGTGCCAGCAGTTTATCGTGGCAGATGAACACTGAAGCTTTCTTT. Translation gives CASSLSWQMNTEAFF.

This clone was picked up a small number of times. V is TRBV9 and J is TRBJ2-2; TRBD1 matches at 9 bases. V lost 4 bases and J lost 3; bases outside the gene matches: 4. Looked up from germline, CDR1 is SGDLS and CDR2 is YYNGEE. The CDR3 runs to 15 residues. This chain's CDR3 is CASSLGQGYTGELFF. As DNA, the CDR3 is TGTGCCAGCAGCTTGGGACAGGGATACACCGGGGAGCTGTTTTTT.